These T cell receptor beta chains were read from a single sample in a study of T-cell reconstitution after alpha-beta-depleted transplantation in children. A single record per CDR3 protein comes from TCRdb applying MiXCR to the PCR reads. The sample has around 490,000 distinct CDR3 sequences, approximately 10% seen once. This material consisted of PBMCs, mostly from graft donor cells, taken 180 days after TCRalphabeta/CD19-depleted stem cell transplant. The receptors were sampled from a female patient aged 2-15 years who had a stem cell transplant for aplastic anemia, so the T cells may come from the graft donor. The CDR3 runs from the conserved cysteine through the conserved F or W. D genes are given only for firm matches. For some rows the clone size is stated as once, few or many, or as a class when expanded; others skip it.

d_gene,v_gene,abundance,j_gene,CDR3nt,CDR3aa
TRBD2,TRBV24-1,-,TRBJ2-1,TGTGCCCTAGCCCCGAAGGGACTAGCAAATGAGAACAATGAGCAGTTCTTC,CALAPKGLANENNEQFF
-,TRBV6-5,few,TRBJ1-2,TGTGCCAGCAGTTACGGGACGGCTAACTATGGCTACACCTTC,CASSYGTANYGYTF
TRBD1,TRBV18,many,TRBJ2-2,TGTGCCAGCTCACAGCTAGGACAGGGCACGAACACCGGGGAGCTGTTTTTT,CASSQLGQGTNTGELFF
TRBD2,TRBV29-1,-,TRBJ2-1,TGCAGCCTCGGGACTAGCGGGAGAATCTCCTACAATGAGCAGTTCTTC,CSLGTSGRISYNEQFF
-,TRBV12-3/TRBV12-4,-,TRBJ2-3,TGTGCCAGCAGCCCTGGCTGGGCAGTCCATCCCACAGATACGCAGTATTTT,CASSPGWAVHPTDTQYF
-,TRBV20-1,-,TRBJ2-1,TGCAGTGCGGTCCCCCCTTTACTAAGTTTTGAGCAGTTCTTC,CSAVPPLLSFEQFF
-,TRBV7-2,-,TRBJ2-2,TGTGCCGTCCCCACTGGGCGGGGATCGAACACCGGGGAGCTGTTTTTT,CAVPTGRGSNTGELFF
TRBD1,TRBV20-1,-,TRBJ1-2,TGCAGTGCCCCGAGAGACATTGGACAGGGGAAGGTTTCTGGCTACACCTTC,CSAPRDIGQGKVSGYTF
-,TRBV6-2/TRBV6-3,few,TRBJ1-5,TGTGCCAGCAGTTATAGGGGCGGTCCTGGGCCCCAGCATTTT,CASSYRGGPGPQHF
-,TRBV12-3/TRBV12-4,few,TRBJ2-3,TGTGCCAGCAGTTTAGGGGGGAGTCGCACAGATACGCAGTATTTT,CASSLGGSRTDTQYF
-,TRBV28,-,TRBJ2-2,TGTGCCAGCAGCCTAGGGGGGGTGACCGGGGAGCTGTTTTTT,CASSLGGVTGELFF
-,TRBV15,few,TRBJ2-5,TGTGCCACCAGCAGACTTAACACCGTCGGGGAGACCCAGTACTTC,CATSRLNTVGETQYF
TRBD2,TRBV5-1,few,TRBJ2-1,TGCGCCAGCAGCTTGGCCGGGGGACTAGCGGGATACAATGAGCAGTTCTTC,CASSLAGGLAGYNEQFF
-,TRBV5-5,-,TRBJ2-5,TGTGCCAGCAGCAACCGGGACTGGCAAGAGACCCAGTACTTC,CASSNRDWQETQYF
-,TRBV20-1,-,TRBJ2-3,TGCAGTGTAGGGACAGATACGCAGTATTTT,CSVGTDTQYF
-,TRBV25-1,-,TRBJ2-7,TGTGCCAGCAGTGAATCTGGGGGCAGGGTTCACGAGCAGTACTTC,CASSESGGRVHEQYF
-,TRBV14,-,TRBJ2-1,TGTGCCAGCAGCCAAGATCAATGGGGTGTAGATGAGCAGTTCTTC,CASSQDQWGVDEQFF
-,TRBV28,few,TRBJ2-1,TGTGCCAGCAGGGAACCCAAGGATCGTCAGCAGTTCTTC,CASREPKDRQQFF
-,TRBV12-3/TRBV12-4,few,TRBJ1-2,TGTGCCAGCAGTTTGCTGGGGGCGAAAGACTATGGCTACACCTTC,CASSLLGAKDYGYTF
-,TRBV20-1,-,TRBJ2-2,TGCAGTGCTAGCGGGGCGAGGATAGGGACCGGGGAGCTGTTTTTT,CSASGARIGTGELFF
TRBD2,TRBV5-1,few,TRBJ2-1,TGCGCCAGCAGCCCACCGCTAGCGGTCCCCCCATCGTACAATGAGCAGTTCTTC,CASSPPLAVPPSYNEQFF
-,TRBV6-6,-,TRBJ2-3,TGTGCCAGCACCCCAGCTACGCAGTATTTT,CASTPATQYF
-,TRBV28,few,TRBJ2-7,TGTGCCAGCAGTTCGGACCCTATCCCAAGGTACGAGCAGTACTTC,CASSSDPIPRYEQYF
TRBD2,TRBV20-1,-,TRBJ2-1,TGCAGTGCTTCCAGGACTAGCGGGAGAAGGAATGAGCAGTTCTTC,CSASRTSGRRNEQFF
-,TRBV20-1,-,TRBJ2-1,TGCAGTGCTAGAGACATTTCCAATGAGTTTTTCTTC,CSARDISNEFFF
TRBD2,TRBV20-1,few,TRBJ2-2,TGCAGTGCTAGACCCCGGGCGGGAGGGCTCGGTAGGGAGCTGTTTTTT,CSARPRAGGLGRELFF
-,TRBV29-1,many,TRBJ2-7,TGCAGCGTTATGGATAAATACGAGCAGTACTTC,CSVMDKYEQYF
TRBD1,TRBV13,-,TRBJ2-6,TGTGCCAGCAGCATACGACAGGGGTTAGGGGCCAACGTCCTGACTTTC,CASSIRQGLGANVLTF
-,TRBV25-1,few,TRBJ1-1,TGTGCCAGCACGGGGAACACTGAAGCTTTCTTT,CASTGNTEAFF
-,TRBV15,-,TRBJ2-1,TGTGCCACCAGCAGCCGGGCTATCGGGTACAATGAGCAGTTCTTC,CATSSRAIGYNEQFF
-,TRBV28,few,TRBJ1-3,TGTGCCAGCAGACCAGGGCAGGGAAACACCATATATTTT,CASRPGQGNTIYF
TRBD2,TRBV20-1,-,TRBJ2-1,TGCAGTGCCAGGACTAGCGGGCGCCCCAGGGAGCAGTTCTTC,CSARTSGRPREQFF
-,TRBV4-1,-,TRBJ2-1,TGCGCCAGCAGCCAAGGACGAGATGGTCGGAGCTCCTACAATGAGCAGTTCTTC,CASSQGRDGRSSYNEQFF
-,TRBV18,-,TRBJ2-2,TGTGCCAGCTCACCATCCATCCAAAGCCCCGGGGAGCTGTTTTTT,CASSPSIQSPGELFF
-,TRBV4-3,-,TRBJ2-3,TGCGCCAGCAGCCAGGCCGGACAGGGAGGGAATACGCAGTATTTT,CASSQAGQGGNTQYF
-,TRBV18,few,TRBJ1-1,TGTGCCAGCTCATCAGGTAGCAGGAACACTGAAGCTTTCTTT,CASSSGSRNTEAFF
-,TRBV4-1,many,TRBJ1-1,TGCGCCAGCAGCCCGGACCCGGGGGGCACTGAAGCTTTCTTT,CASSPDPGGTEAFF
-,TRBV29-1,-,TRBJ2-5,TGCAGCGTCGAACTCCCTACGGGGGTCCAAGAGACCCAGTACTTC,CSVELPTGVQETQYF
TRBD2,TRBV20-1,many,TRBJ2-3,TGCAGTGCTAGAGATCAGCGGGGGTTCAGCACAGATACGCAGTATTTT,CSARDQRGFSTDTQYF